This section outlines one TCR beta chain sequence together with its context. Antigen unknown. This sample was included in a study of cytomegalovirus exposure and HLA in healthy donors. The study's findings and limits: In a later analysis, TCR beta V- and J-gene trimming showed a link to a missense DCLRE1C variant. In a later analysis, a genetic analysis reported fewer productive-TCR N-insertions in an Asian-associated ancestry cluster than the cohort average. In a later analysis, parvovirus B19, influenza, CMV and Epstein-Barr virus appeared linked to several top co-occurrence clusters.

With 60 Vbeta and 13 Jbeta primers, the PCR was carried out. Libraries were prepared by immunoSEQ multiplex PCR; TCRdb keeps only in-frame clonotypes and omits some of them. This table has about 140,000 clones, around a tenth appearing once. Sequenced sample: PBMCs. This sequence originates from a man aged 45 to 65 in good health and CMV-seronegative.

The CDR3 DNA reads TGTGCCAGCAGCGTCGGTCGGTTGAACACTGAAGCTTTCTTT. Translated: CASSVGRLNTEAFF. This chain connects TRBV9 to TRBJ1-1; the D is unclear. V lost 2 bases to trimming and J lost 0 bases, with 8 bases between them. Germline values: CDR1 SGDLS, CDR2 YYNGEE. The CDR3 loop spans 14 amino acids.